This T cell receptor (beta chain) came from a study of response to subunit inactivated influenza vaccine (dated 2018 in TCRdb). Study-wide context: Deep quantitative T cell receptor repertoire profiling was used in the study to track responses to a trivalent subunit inactivated influenza vaccine. Results and caveats for the whole study, not just this receptor: It was suggested by the authors that each seasonal influenza vaccination may recruit only a limited number of new T cells.

Inclusive of the bounding cysteine and phenylalanine, the CDR3 is 12 residues long. Just CDR3 DNA is preserved here, 36 bases in frame from base 1. V was cut back by 0 bases and J by 6 bases, leaving a gap of 6 bases between them. Sequences SGHDN (CDR1) and FVKESK (CDR2) are obtained from the germline V gene. With regard to this clonotype: Its antigen is not yet known. No base qualities exist here, and no much larger clone lies one base off it.

The library was made by RT-PCR. Sequencing used an Illumina HiSeq 2500. TCRdb trimmed public reads at Q25 via fastp, called clones via MiXCR and kept in-frame beta chains. For every CDR3 protein sequence, its rows merge into one entry that carries the most common genes and DNA. Here the sample has about 500,000 distinct CDR3 sequences; more than 15% occur a single time. The ten largest clonotypes hold roughly 3% of the sample. The specimen was CD4+ T cells sorted from PBMCs, collected approximately 25 months after vaccination. This sequence uses TRBV14 and TRBJ2-7; the D gene remains uncertain. The receptor was isolated from a man between 45 and 75 years old who received an inactivated influenza vaccine. Donor details come from another sample of the same person, matched by shared clones. Here the CDR3 is given as CASSQDSSEQYF. Here is the DNA: TGTGCCAGCAGCCAAGATTCTAGCGAGCAGTACTTC.